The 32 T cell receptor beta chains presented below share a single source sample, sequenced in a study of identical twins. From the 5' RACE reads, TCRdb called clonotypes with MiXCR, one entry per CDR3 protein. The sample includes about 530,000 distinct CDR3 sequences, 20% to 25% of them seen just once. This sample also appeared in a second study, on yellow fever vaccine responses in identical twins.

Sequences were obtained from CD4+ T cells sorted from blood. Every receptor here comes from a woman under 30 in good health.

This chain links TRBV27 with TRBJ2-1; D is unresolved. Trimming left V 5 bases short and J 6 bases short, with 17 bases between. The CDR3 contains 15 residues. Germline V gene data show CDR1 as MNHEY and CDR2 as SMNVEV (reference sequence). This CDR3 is CASSPKTLTTNEQFF. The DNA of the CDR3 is TGTGCCAGCAGTCCGAAGACCCTGACAACCAATGAGCAGTTCTTC.

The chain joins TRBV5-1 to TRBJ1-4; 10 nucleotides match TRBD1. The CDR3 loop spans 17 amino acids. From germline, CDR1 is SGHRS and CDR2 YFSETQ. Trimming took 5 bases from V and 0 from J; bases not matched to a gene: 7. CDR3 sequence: CASSRDRGPATNEKLFF. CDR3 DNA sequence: TGCGCCAGCAGTCGGGACAGGGGCCCTGCAACTAATGAAAAACTGTTTTTT.

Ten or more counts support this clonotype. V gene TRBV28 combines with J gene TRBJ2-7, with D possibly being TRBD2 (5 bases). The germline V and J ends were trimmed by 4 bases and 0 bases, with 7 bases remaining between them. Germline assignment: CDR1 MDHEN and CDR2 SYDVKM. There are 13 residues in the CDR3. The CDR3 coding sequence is TGTGCCAGCAGTTCGGGAACCTCCTACGAGCAGTACTTC. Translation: CASSSGTSYEQYF.

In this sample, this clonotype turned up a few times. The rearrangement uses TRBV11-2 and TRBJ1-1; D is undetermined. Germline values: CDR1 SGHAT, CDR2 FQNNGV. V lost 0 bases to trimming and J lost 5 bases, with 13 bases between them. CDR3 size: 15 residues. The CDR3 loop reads CASSLDLGKRTEAFF. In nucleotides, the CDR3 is TGTGCCAGCAGCTTAGATCTGGGCAAAAGGACTGAAGCTTTCTTT.

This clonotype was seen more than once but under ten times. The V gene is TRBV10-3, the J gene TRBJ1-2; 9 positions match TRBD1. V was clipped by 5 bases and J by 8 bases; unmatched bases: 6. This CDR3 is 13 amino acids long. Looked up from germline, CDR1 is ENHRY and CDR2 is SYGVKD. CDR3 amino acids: CAISRDRAVGYTF. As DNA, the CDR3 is TGTGCCATCAGTCGGGACAGGGCCGTAGGCTACACCTTC.

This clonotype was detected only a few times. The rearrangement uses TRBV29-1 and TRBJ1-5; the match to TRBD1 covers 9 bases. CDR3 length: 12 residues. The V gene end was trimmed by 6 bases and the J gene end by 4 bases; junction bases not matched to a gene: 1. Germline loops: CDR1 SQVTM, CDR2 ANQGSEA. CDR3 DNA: TGCAGCGTCGGACAGGGGAATCAGCCCCAGCATTTT. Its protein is CSVGQGNQPQHF.

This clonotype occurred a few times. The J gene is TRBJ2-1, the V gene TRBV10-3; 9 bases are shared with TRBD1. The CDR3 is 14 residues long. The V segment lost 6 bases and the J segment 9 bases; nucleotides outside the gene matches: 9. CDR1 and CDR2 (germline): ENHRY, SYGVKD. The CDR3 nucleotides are TGTGCCATCAGCCGGGACAGGGTTTTCGGTGAGCAGTTCTTC. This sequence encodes CAISRDRVFGEQFF.

The CDR3 coding sequence is TGTGCCAGCAGTTACACCGCTGCTAGCGGGGGCTTCACAGATACGCAGTATTTT. Amino acids: CASSYTAASGGFTDTQYF. The chain couples TRBV6-2 or TRBV6-3 to TRBJ2-3, with 10 bases matching TRBD2. The V gene's germline CDR1 is MNHEY and CDR2 SVGEGT. The length of the CDR3 is 18 residues. With 2 bases clipped from V and 2 bases from J, the junction kept 10 bases outside the gene matches.

The CDR3 nucleotides are TGCGCCAGCAGCCCGACACGGCAGGGGGCTCAAAACATTCAGTACTTC. Its translation is CASSPTRQGAQNIQYF. The chain combines TRBV5-1 with TRBJ2-4, with 8 bases identical to TRBD1. The J segment lost 5 bases and the V segment lost 4 bases, leaving 11 bases of the junction unmatched. CDR3 size: 16 residues. CDR1 and CDR2 from the germline V gene are SGHRS and YFSETQ.

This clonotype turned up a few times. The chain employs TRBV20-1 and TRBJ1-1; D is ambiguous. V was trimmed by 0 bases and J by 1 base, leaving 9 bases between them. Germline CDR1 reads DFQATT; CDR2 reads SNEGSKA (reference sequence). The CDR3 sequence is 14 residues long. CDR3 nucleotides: TGCAGTGCTAGAGATTGGAGAGAGAACACTGAAGCTTTCTTT. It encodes CSARDWRENTEAFF.

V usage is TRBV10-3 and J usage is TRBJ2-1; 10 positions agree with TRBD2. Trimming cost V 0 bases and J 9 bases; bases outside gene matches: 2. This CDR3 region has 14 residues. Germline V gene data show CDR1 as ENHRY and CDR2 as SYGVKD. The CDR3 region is CAISESAGGGEQFF. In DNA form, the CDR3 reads TGTGCCATCAGTGAGTCAGCGGGAGGGGGTGAGCAGTTCTTC.

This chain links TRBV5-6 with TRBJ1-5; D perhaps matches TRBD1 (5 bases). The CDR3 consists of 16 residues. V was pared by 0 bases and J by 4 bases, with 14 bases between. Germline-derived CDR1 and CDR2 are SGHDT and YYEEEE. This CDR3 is CASSLVGQGANQPQHF. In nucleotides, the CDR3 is TGTGCCAGCAGCTTGGTTGGTCAGGGTGCAAATCAGCCCCAGCATTTT.

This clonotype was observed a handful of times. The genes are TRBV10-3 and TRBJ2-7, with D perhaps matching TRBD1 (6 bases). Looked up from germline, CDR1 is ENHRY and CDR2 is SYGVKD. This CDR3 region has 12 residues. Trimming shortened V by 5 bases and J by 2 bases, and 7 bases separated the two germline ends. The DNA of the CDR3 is TGTGCCATCAGTACAGGGACCTACGAGCAGTACTTC. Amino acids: CAISTGTYEQYF.

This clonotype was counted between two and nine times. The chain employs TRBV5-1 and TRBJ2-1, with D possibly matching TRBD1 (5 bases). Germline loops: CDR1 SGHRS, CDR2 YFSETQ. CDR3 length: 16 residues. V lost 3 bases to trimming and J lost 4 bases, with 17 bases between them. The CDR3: CASSYQGAPIYNEQFF. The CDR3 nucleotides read TGCGCCAGCAGCTATCAAGGGGCACCGATATACAATGAGCAGTTCTTC.

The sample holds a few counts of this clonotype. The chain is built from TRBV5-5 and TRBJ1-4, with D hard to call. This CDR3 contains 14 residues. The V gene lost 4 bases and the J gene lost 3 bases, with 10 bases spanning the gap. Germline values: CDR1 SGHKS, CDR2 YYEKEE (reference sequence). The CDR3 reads CASSERVANEKLFF. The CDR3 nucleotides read TGTGCCAGCAGCGAGAGGGTGGCTAATGAAAAACTGTTTTTT.

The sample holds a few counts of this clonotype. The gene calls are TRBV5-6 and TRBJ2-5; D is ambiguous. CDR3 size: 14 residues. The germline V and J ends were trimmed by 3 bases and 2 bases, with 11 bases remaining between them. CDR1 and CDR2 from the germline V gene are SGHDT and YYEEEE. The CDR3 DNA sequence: TGTGCCAGCAGCTCGAACAACGGACAAGAGACCCAGTACTTC. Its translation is CASSSNNGQETQYF.

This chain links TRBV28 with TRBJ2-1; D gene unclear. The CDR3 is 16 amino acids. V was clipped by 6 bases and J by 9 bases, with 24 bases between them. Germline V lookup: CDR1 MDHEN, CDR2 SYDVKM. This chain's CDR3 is CASRSGTAILTGEQFF. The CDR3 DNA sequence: TGTGCCAGCAGATCCGGAACAGCCATCTTGACCGGTGAGCAGTTCTTC.

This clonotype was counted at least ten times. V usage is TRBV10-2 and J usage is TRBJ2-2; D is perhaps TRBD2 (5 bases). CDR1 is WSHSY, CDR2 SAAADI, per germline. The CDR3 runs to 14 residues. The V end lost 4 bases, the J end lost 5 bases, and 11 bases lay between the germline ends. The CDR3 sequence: CASSGLRGTGELFF. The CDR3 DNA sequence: TGCGCCAGCAGTGGCTTGCGAGGGACCGGGGAGCTGTTTTTT.

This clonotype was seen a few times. CDR3 region: CASSQSGYPLNEQFF. CDR3 DNA sequence: TGTGCCAGCAGCCAAAGCGGGTACCCACTCAATGAGCAGTTCTTC. The chain has TRBV12-3 or TRBV12-4 and TRBJ2-1, with D maybe TRBD2 (6 bases). V lost 6 bases and J lost 6, with 18 bases in between. This CDR3 region has 15 residues.

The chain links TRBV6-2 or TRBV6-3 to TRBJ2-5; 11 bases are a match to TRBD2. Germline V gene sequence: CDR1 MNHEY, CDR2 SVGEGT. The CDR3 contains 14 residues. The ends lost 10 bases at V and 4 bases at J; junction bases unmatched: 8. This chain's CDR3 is CATTLAGGGETQYF. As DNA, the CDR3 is TGTGCCACCACTCTAGCGGGAGGAGGAGAGACCCAGTACTTC.

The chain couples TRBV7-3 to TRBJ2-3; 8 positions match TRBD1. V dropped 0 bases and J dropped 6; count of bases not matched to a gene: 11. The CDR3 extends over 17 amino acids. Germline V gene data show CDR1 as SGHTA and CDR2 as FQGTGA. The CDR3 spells CASSLTGWDRLSDTQYF. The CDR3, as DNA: TGTGCCAGCAGCTTAACCGGTTGGGACAGGTTGTCGGATACGCAGTATTTT.

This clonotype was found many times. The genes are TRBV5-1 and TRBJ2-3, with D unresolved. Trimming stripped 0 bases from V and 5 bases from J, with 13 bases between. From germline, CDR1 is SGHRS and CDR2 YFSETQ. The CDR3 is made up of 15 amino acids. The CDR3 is CASSLDPGWVDTQYF. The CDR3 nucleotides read TGCGCCAGCAGCTTGGATCCGGGTTGGGTAGATACGCAGTATTTT.

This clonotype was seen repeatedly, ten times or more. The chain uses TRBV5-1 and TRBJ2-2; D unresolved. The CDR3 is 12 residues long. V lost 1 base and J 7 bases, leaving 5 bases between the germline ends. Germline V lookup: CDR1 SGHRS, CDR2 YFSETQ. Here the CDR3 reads CASSLLVGELFF. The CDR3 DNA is TGCGCCAGCAGCTTGTTGGTCGGGGAGCTGTTTTTT.

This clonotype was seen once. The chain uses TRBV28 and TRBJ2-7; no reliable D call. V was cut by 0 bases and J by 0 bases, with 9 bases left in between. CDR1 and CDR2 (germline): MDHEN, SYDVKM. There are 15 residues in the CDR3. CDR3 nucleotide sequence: TGTGCCAGCAGTTTATGGGCGGCCAGCTCCTACGAGCAGTACTTC. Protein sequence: CASSLWAASSYEQYF.

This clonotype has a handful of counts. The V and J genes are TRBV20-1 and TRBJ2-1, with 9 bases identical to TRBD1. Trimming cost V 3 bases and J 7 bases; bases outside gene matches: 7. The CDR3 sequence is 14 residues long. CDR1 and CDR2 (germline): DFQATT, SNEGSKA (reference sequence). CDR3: CSASTGTGWNEQFF. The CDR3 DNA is TGCAGTGCTAGCACCGGGACAGGGTGGAATGAGCAGTTCTTC.

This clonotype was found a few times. As DNA, the CDR3 is TGTGCCAGCAGCTTGGGGCCGGGGCCGAATTCACCCCTCCACTTT. As protein: CASSLGPGPNSPLHF. The V gene is TRBV5-6, the J gene TRBJ1-6; D is perhaps TRBD1 (5 bases). The CDR3 has 15 residues. Trimming left V 0 bases short and J 7 bases short, with 11 bases between. From germline, CDR1 is SGHDT and CDR2 YYEEEE.

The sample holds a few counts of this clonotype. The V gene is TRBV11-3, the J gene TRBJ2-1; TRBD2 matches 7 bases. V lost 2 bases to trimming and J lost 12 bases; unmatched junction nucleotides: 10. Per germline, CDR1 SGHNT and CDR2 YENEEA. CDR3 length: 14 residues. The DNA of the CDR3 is TGTGCCAGCAGCTTAACGACTAGCTTCGGTGTGCAGTTCTTC. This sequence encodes CASSLTTSFGVQFF.

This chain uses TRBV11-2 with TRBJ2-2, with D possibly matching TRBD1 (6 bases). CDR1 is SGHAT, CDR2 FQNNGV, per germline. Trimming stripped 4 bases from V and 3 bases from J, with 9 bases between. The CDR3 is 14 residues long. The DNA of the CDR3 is TGTGCCAGCAGCTCCCAGGGGTACACCGGGGAGCTGTTTTTT. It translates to CASSSQGYTGELFF. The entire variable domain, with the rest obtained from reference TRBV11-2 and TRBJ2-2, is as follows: EAGVAQSPRYKIIEKRQSVAFWCNPISGHATLYWYQQILGQGPKLLIQFQNNGVVDDSQLPKDRFSAERLKGVDSTLKIQPAKLEDSAVYLCASSSQGYTGELFFGEGSRLTVL.

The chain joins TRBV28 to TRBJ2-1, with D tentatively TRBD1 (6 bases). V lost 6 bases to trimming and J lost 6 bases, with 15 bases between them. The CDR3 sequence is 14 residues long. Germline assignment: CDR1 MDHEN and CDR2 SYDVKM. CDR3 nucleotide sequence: TGTGCCAGCAGCCGGACAGTTGGGGTCAATGAGCAGTTCTTC. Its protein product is CASSRTVGVNEQFF.

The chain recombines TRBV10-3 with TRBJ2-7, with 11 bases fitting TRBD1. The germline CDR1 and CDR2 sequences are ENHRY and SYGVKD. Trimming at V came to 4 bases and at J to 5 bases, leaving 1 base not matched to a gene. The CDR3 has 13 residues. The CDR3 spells CAISAGQGDEQYV. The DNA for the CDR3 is TGTGCCATCAGTGCGGGACAGGGGGACGAGCAGTACGTC.

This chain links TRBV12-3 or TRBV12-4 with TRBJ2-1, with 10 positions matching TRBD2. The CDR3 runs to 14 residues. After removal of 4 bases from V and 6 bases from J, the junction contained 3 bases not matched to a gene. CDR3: CASSSASGGNEQFF. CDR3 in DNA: TGTGCCAGCAGTTCAGCTAGCGGGGGCAATGAGCAGTTCTTC.

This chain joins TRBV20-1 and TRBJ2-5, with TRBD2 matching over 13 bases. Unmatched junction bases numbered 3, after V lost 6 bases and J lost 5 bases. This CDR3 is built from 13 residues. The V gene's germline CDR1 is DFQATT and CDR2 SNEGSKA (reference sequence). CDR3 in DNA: TGCAGTGCCGGGACTAGCGGGAAGGAGACCCAGTACTTC. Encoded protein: CSAGTSGKETQYF.